In its sample, the clone carrying this T cell receptor beta chain was seen a few times. This sample was included in a study of CD8 T cells in ankylosing spondylitis. Trimming shortened V by 1 base and J by 4 bases, and 10 bases separated the two germline ends. There are 14 residues in the CDR3. Per the germline V gene, CDR1 is MNHNS and CDR2 is SASEGT. TCRdb re-called the 5' RACE reads with MiXCR, one entry per CDR3 protein. The data show fewer than 40,000 distinct CDR3 sequences, roughly 29% seen once. The sequence came from a male donor with ankylosing spondylitis. The sequencing sample was made of synovial fluid, either unsorted or a sorted T cell fraction (not recorded which). V is TRBV6-1 and J is TRBJ1-1; D is possibly TRBD1 (6 bases). DNA of the CDR3: TGTGCCAGCAGTGAAGGGGGGCAGAGCACTGAAGCTTTCTTT. This encodes CASSEGGQSTEAFF.